This T cell receptor beta chain was recorded in a study of regulatory T cells in long-lasting Graves disease. Overall study context: Newly diagnosed Graves' patients had under 3 months of antithyroid drugs.

Construction of TCR beta libraries relied on iRepertoire HTBI primers and on Arm-PCR targeting CDR3 regions. TCRdb re-called the multiplex PCR reads with MiXCR, one entry per CDR3 protein. This sample carries under 800,000 distinct CDR3 sequences, roughly 15% of them seen once, and the ten largest clones take about 20%. The length of the CDR3 is 16 residues. Germline assignment: CDR1 MNHGY and CDR2 SVAAGI. V shed 3 bases and J 6 bases; nucleotides not matched to a gene: 14. A few counts support this clonotype. The time point is: newly diagnosed GD, antithyroid drugs for less than 3 months. With RNA extracted from PBMCs as input, the TCR library was made. This sample also appeared in a second study, on T cells in Graves' hyperthyroidism and ophthalmopathy.

The V call is TRBV6-9, the J call TRBJ2-7; 7 nucleotides match TRBD2. This sequence originates from a woman under 40 with Graves disease. Specimen: peripheral blood mononuclear cells (PBMCs), collected at new diagnosis, from a patient treated with antithyroid drugs. CDR3 coding DNA: TGTGCCAGCAGTTACAGTCTTATTGGACTAGAGCGCGAGCAGTACTTC. It yields the protein CASSYSLIGLEREQYF.